This is a list of T cell receptor beta chains from one sample in a study of T cell responses to AZD1222 COVID-19 vaccine. TCRdb's copy holds only in-frame clones and misses some; the assay was immunoSEQ multiplex PCR. The sample has 150,000 to 200,000 clones, more than 85% seen once. Sequencing used peripheral blood, obtained on day 0 of AZD1222 vaccination. The source is an adult in good health. The CDR3 runs from the conserved cysteine through the conserved F or W. The order of the fields is D gene, clone size, V gene, J gene, CDR3 protein, CDR3 DNA. D genes are given only for firm matches. Rows give clone size only sometimes, using once, few, many, or a class for an expanded clone.

NA,NA,TRBV19,TRBJ2-7,CASSWTATYEQYF,TGTGCCAGTAGCTGGACAGCTACCTACGAGCAGTACTTC
NA,NA,TRBV27,TRBJ2-5,CASSHGPSWMKTQYF,TGTGCCAGCAGTCACGGACCCTCCTGGATGAAGACCCAGTACTTC
NA,NA,TRBV11-2,TRBJ2-3,CASSLFSGAHTDTQYF,TGTGCCAGCAGCTTATTTTCGGGGGCCCACACAGATACGCAGTATTTT
TRBD2,NA,TRBV11-2,TRBJ2-7,CASSLMTSGSIDEQYF,TGTGCCAGCAGCTTAATGACTAGCGGGAGTATCGACGAGCAGTACTTC
TRBD2,NA,TRBV4-2,TRBJ2-7,CASRLGLAFSYEQYF,TGTGCCAGTAGACTAGGACTAGCGTTCTCCTACGAGCAGTACTTC
TRBD2,NA,TRBV7-6,TRBJ2-2,CASSLGLADGTGELFF,TGTGCCAGCAGCTTAGGACTAGCGGACGGCACCGGGGAGCTGTTTTTT
NA,NA,TRBV30,TRBJ1-5,CAWSVGGRPQHF,TGTGCCTGGAGTGTAGGGGGGAGACCCCAGCATTTT
NA,NA,TRBV23-1,TRBJ2-7,CASSQPHGGKGVSYEQYF,TGCGCCAGCAGTCAACCGCACGGAGGGAAGGGGGTGTCCTACGAGCAGTACTTC
NA,NA,TRBV12-3/TRBV12-4,TRBJ2-7,CASSLGETYEQYF,TGTGCCAGCAGTTTGGGGGAAACCTACGAGCAGTACTTC
NA,NA,TRBV5-5,TRBJ2-7,CASSSLWGLGYEQYF,TGTGCCAGCAGCTCCCTATGGGGGCTGGGGTACGAGCAGTACTTC
NA,NA,TRBV29-1,TRBJ1-2,CSVEDLLGYTF,TGCAGCGTTGAAGACCTCCTGGGCTACACCTTC
TRBD2,NA,TRBV7-2,TRBJ2-3,CASSQGVLAGVGDTQYF,TGTGCCAGCAGCCAGGGGGTTCTAGCGGGAGTAGGAGATACGCAGTATTTT
TRBD1,NA,TRBV9,TRBJ2-1,CASSVRGPLVNEQFF,TGTGCCAGCAGCGTGAGGGGGCCCCTGGTCAATGAGCAGTTCTTC
TRBD2,NA,TRBV7-2,TRBJ2-1,CASSLRLAGIGNEQFF,TGTGCCAGCAGCTTAAGACTAGCGGGAATAGGAAATGAGCAGTTCTTC
NA,NA,TRBV9,TRBJ2-4,CASSLTGGDKNIQYF,TGTGCCAGCAGTTTAACAGGGGGGGACAAAAACATTCAGTACTTC
TRBD1,NA,TRBV4-2,TRBJ1-5,CASSPGTGSPQPQHF,TGTGCCAGCAGCCCCGGGACAGGCTCACCTCAGCCCCAGCATTTT
TRBD1,NA,TRBV27,TRBJ2-1,CASSLGRTGTQFF,TGTGCCAGCAGTCTCGGACGGACAGGGACGCAGTTCTTC
NA,NA,TRBV7-2,TRBJ1-6,CASSLASRGNRSPLHF,TGTGCCAGCAGCTTAGCAAGCAGGGGTAATCGTTCACCCCTCCACTTT
TRBD2,NA,TRBV7-2,TRBJ2-7,CASSPSGVSYEQYF,TGTGCCAGCAGCCCTAGCGGGGTCTCCTACGAGCAGTACTTC
NA,NA,TRBV29-1,TRBJ1-3,CSVGPGSSGNTIYF,TGCAGCGTCGGCCCAGGTTCCTCTGGAAACACCATATATTTT
NA,NA,TRBV6-1,TRBJ2-1,CASSEGLHEQFF,TGTGCCAGCAGTGAAGGACTACATGAGCAGTTCTTC
NA,once,TRBV7-2,TRBJ1-1,CASSLHPTGVSTEAFF,TGTGCCAGCAGCTTACACCCGACGGGGGTGAGCACTGAAGCTTTCTTT
NA,NA,TRBV24-1,TRBJ1-2,CATSDGNGYTF,TGTGCCACCAGTGATGGAAATGGCTACACCTTC
NA,NA,TRBV30,TRBJ2-7,CAWSTPGQGLYEQYF,TGTGCCTGGTCCACCCCGGGGCAGGGCCTCTACGAGCAGTACTTC
NA,NA,TRBV5-6,TRBJ1-2,CASSLDPGVGGYTF,TGTGCCAGCAGCTTGGATCCAGGGGTAGGCGGCTACACCTTC
TRBD2,NA,TRBV11-2,TRBJ2-1,CASRRTSGRVAEQFF,TGTGCCAGCAGACGTACTAGCGGGAGGGTGGCTGAGCAGTTCTTC
NA,NA,TRBV20-1,TRBJ2-1,CSARADNEQFF,TGCAGTGCTAGAGCAGACAATGAGCAGTTCTTC
TRBD2,NA,TRBV5-1,TRBJ2-6,CASSLASGRAGANVLTF,TGCGCCAGCAGCTTGGCGAGCGGGAGGGCTGGGGCCAACGTCCTGACTTTC
NA,NA,TRBV29-1,TRBJ1-2,CSAERSGFGYTF,TGCAGCGCAGAAAGGTCAGGGTTTGGCTACACCTTC
NA,NA,TRBV28,TRBJ1-2,CASRQVATGGYTF,TGTGCCAGCAGGCAGGTGGCGACGGGAGGCTACACCTTC
NA,NA,TRBV7-9,TRBJ2-7,CASSFDNSYEQYF,TGTGCCAGCAGCTTTGACAACTCCTACGAGCAGTACTTC